A single sample gave rise to the 23 T cell receptor beta chains below, sequenced in a study of naive and memory T cell subsets. An oligonucleotide containing a UMI was ligated to the 3' end of TCR cDNA. Ligated cDNA underwent four rounds of PCR with nested alpha and beta constant region primers and SP2. A single record per CDR3 protein comes from TCRdb applying MiXCR to the 5' RACE reads. The sample has about 62,000 distinct CDR3 sequences, around 8% seen once; the top ten hold 15% to 20%. The receptors come from a female donor in good health.

The table lists this clonotype with a few counts. V usage is TRBV5-4 and J usage is TRBJ2-1, with a weak D call TRBD2 (6 bases). Germline values: CDR1 SGHNT, CDR2 YYREEE (reference sequence). CDR3 size: 11 residues. Trimming stripped 4 bases from V and 7 bases from J, with 6 bases between. This chain's CDR3 is CASSGGNEQFF. In nucleotides, the CDR3 is TGTGCCAGCAGCGGGGGGAATGAGCAGTTCTTC.

This chain joins TRBV28 and TRBJ2-7; tentatively, D is TRBD1 or TRBD2 (5 bases each). Looked up from germline, CDR1 is MDHEN and CDR2 is SYDVKM. The CDR3 covers 15 residues. V lost 3 bases and J 3 bases, leaving 15 bases between the germline ends. CDR3 in amino acids: CASSFGSGGIYEQYF. In DNA form, the CDR3 reads TGTGCCAGCAGTTTCGGATCTGGGGGTATCTACGAGCAGTACTTC.

This chain uses TRBV20-1 with TRBJ1-2; D unclear. The V and J ends lost 3 bases and 7 bases respectively, with 15 bases between them. Germline V lookup: CDR1 DFQATT, CDR2 SNEGSKA (reference sequence). This CDR3 is 13 amino acids long. CDR3 amino acids: CSASRQNSRGYTF. CDR3 nucleotide sequence: TGCAGTGCTAGCCGCCAAAACAGTCGTGGCTACACCTTC.

This clonotype occurred a few times. The chain is built from TRBV11-3 and TRBJ1-3, with D uncertain. Germline CDR1 and CDR2: SGHNT and YENEEA. The length of the CDR3 is 13 residues. V dropped 4 bases and J dropped 1 base, with 5 bases sitting between them. The CDR3 DNA reads TGTGCCAGCAGCTCTGGGTCTGGAAACACCATATATTTT. Its protein product is CASSSGSGNTIYF.

This clonotype was observed a few times. This rearrangement joins TRBV28 to TRBJ2-5, with a possible D match to TRBD1 (5 bases). V lost 5 bases to trimming and J lost 0 bases, with 10 bases between them. The germline V gene has CDR1 MDHEN and CDR2 SYDVKM. The CDR3 is made up of 14 amino acids. This chain's CDR3 is CASSASGYQETQYF. The CDR3 nucleotides read TGTGCCAGCAGTGCCTCAGGGTACCAAGAGACCCAGTACTTC.

The gene calls are TRBV18 and TRBJ1-1; the match to TRBD1 covers 7 bases. V was clipped by 0 bases and J by 0 bases; unmatched bases: 4. This CDR3 comprises 16 residues. The germline V gene has CDR1 KGHSH and CDR2 LQKENI. CDR3 nucleotides: TGTGCCAGCTCACCACCGAACAGGGGTTTGAACACTGAAGCTTTCTTT. Translating it yields CASSPPNRGLNTEAFF.

J is TRBJ1-2 and V is TRBV7-3; 10 nucleotides align to TRBD1. This CDR3 has 16 residues. Germline V gene lookup returns CDR1 SGHTA and CDR2 FQGTGA. The ends lost 5 bases at V and 3 bases at J; junction bases unmatched: 9. Here the CDR3 DNA reads TGTGCCAGCAGCCCCACCGGGACAGGGGCTGACTATGGCTACACCTTC. This translates into CASSPTGTGADYGYTF.

A few counts support this clonotype. The chain combines TRBV19 with TRBJ2-5; D gene ambiguous. Germline V gene data show CDR1 as LNHDA and CDR2 as SQIVND (reference sequence). V lost 6 bases, J lost 2 bases, and 19 bases lay in between. The CDR3 covers 16 residues. CDR3 sequence (DNA): TGTGCCAGTAGCGACCACCCCCACGGTGGGCAAGAGACCCAGTACTTC. It encodes CASSDHPHGGQETQYF.

This clonotype was seen a handful of times. The chain carries TRBV4-1 and TRBJ1-5; D uncertain. Germline V gene lookup returns CDR1 MGHRA and CDR2 YSYEKL. CDR3 length equals 14 residues. V lost 0 bases and J lost 4, with 7 bases in between. The CDR3 reads CASSQDEFNQPQHF. The CDR3 DNA sequence: TGCGCCAGCAGCCAAGACGAGTTTAATCAGCCCCAGCATTTT.

The chain couples TRBV2 to TRBJ2-5; maybe TRBD1 (6 bases). The germline V and J ends were trimmed by 5 bases and 5 bases, with 15 bases remaining between them. The CDR3 runs 14 residues. In germline, CDR1 is SNHLY, CDR2 FYNNEI. CDR3: CASSYYRVGETQYF. CDR3 DNA sequence: TGTGCCAGCAGTTACTACAGGGTCGGGGAGACCCAGTACTTC.

This clonotype was detected a few times. The rearrangement joins TRBV12-3 or TRBV12-4 to TRBJ1-1; 7 bases line up with TRBD1. This CDR3 has 15 residues. J gave up 4 bases and V 5 bases, and 10 bases lay outside the gene matches. CDR3: CASSPPYRGGTEAFF. DNA for the CDR3: TGTGCCAGCAGTCCACCGTACAGGGGAGGCACTGAAGCTTTCTTT.

V and J are TRBV18 and TRBJ1-1; D is unresolved. Deletions cut 3 bases from V and 2 bases from J, with 13 bases between. Looked up from germline, CDR1 is KGHSH and CDR2 is LQKENI. This CDR3 region has 15 residues. The CDR3: CASSPRKEPNTEAFF. The CDR3 DNA is TGTGCCAGCTCACCCCGGAAAGAACCCAACACTGAAGCTTTCTTT.

This clonotype was seen at least ten times. The chain employs TRBV6-4 and TRBJ2-3; possibly TRBD2 for D (5 bases). Germline CDR1 is MRHNA and CDR2 is SNTAGT. CDR3 size: 15 residues. Trimming took off 5 bases at V and 0 bases at J, with 12 bases between the two ends. The CDR3 region has the DNA TGTGCCAGCAGTCCGAAAGAGGGTAGCACAGATACGCAGTATTTT. Translation gives CASSPKEGSTDTQYF.

This clonotype has only a few counts. The rearrangement joins TRBV24-1 to TRBJ1-2; the match to TRBD1 covers 8 bases. Germline V gene data show CDR1 as KGHDR and CDR2 as SFDVKD. The CDR3 covers 14 residues. After removal of 4 bases from V and 5 bases from J, the junction contained 5 bases not matched to a gene. CDR3 bases: TGTGCCACCAGTGACAACACAGGGGGGTATGGCTACACCTTC. Its translation is CATSDNTGGYGYTF.

This clonotype was seen at least ten times. The CDR3 coding sequence is TGTGCCAGCAGCTTAGGCCCTGGGCGTCGTGGGACTGAAGCTTTCTTT. It specifies CASSLGPGRRGTEAFF. J is TRBJ1-1 and V is TRBV13; no firm D call. V was pared by 0 bases and J by 5 bases, with 16 bases between. The CDR3 extends over 16 amino acids. Germline CDR1 reads PRHDT; CDR2 reads FYEKMQ (reference sequence).

This clonotype showed up many times. This chain's CDR3 is CASSYLGRTEAFF. The CDR3 DNA follows: TGTGCCAGCAGTTACCTGGGTAGGACTGAAGCTTTCTTT. V usage is TRBV6-5 and J usage is TRBJ1-1, with no clear D. This CDR3 is 13 amino acids long. CDR1 is MNHEY, CDR2 SVGAGI, per germline. Trimming cost V 2 bases and J 5 bases, with 9 bases left between them.

This clonotype has more than one count but fewer than ten. V usage is TRBV4-1 and J usage is TRBJ1-3; tentative D call: TRBD1 (5 bases). Germline assignment: CDR1 MGHRA and CDR2 YSYEKL. V lost 4 bases, J lost 0 bases, and 16 bases lay in between. CDR3 length: 17 residues. CDR3 amino acids: CASSRGGLVLSGNTIYF. The CDR3 nucleotides are TGCGCCAGCAGCCGCGGGGGACTCGTCCTCTCTGGAAACACCATATATTTT.

CDR3 bases: TGTGCCAGCAGCTTAGTAGGGCGGGGCGTTGGCACTGAAGCTTTCTTT. Translation gives CASSLVGRGVGTEAFF. J is TRBJ1-1 and V is TRBV7-8, with a tentative D call TRBD1 (5 bases). Germline V gene sequence: CDR1 SGHVS, CDR2 FQNEAQ. This CDR3 comprises 16 residues. Trimming cost V 1 base and J 4 bases, with 16 bases left between them.

As DNA, the CDR3 is TGCAGCGTTTACCTACCCAATTTGACCGGCTATGGCTACACCTTC. Its protein is CSVYLPNLTGYGYTF. This chain joins TRBV29-1 and TRBJ1-2; D is unresolved. The V gene lost 5 bases and the J gene lost 4 bases, with 20 bases spanning the gap. The CDR3 has 15 residues. From germline, CDR1 is SQVTM and CDR2 ANQGSEA.

This clonotype was found many times. The chain combines TRBV19 with TRBJ1-5; no firm D call. This CDR3 contains 15 residues. Trimming left V 5 bases short and J 4 bases short, with 15 bases between. Germline V CDR1 and CDR2: LNHDA, SQIVND (reference sequence). DNA of the CDR3: TGTGCCAGTAGTTCGGGAGCGGTAAATAATCAGCCCCAGCATTTT. This codes for CASSSGAVNNQPQHF.

V usage is TRBV11-2 and J usage is TRBJ2-1, with TRBD1 as a possible D gene (5 bases). V dropped 5 bases and J dropped 2 bases, with 10 bases sitting between them. The germline V gene has CDR1 SGHAT and CDR2 FQNNGV. The CDR3 sequence is 14 residues long. CDR3 in DNA: TGTGCCAGCAGCGAAATGACAGCCTACAATGAGCAGTTCTTC. Protein sequence: CASSEMTAYNEQFF.

V and J are TRBV7-6 and TRBJ2-5; 7 nucleotides match TRBD1. There are 14 residues in the CDR3. Germline trimming cut 3 bases from V and 5 bases from J; bases unmatched to any gene: 6. Germline lookup yields CDR1 SGHVS and CDR2 FNYEAQ. Written as DNA, the CDR3 is TGTGCCAGCAGCTTGACAGGGCATCGGGAGACCCAGTACTTC. As protein: CASSLTGHRETQYF.

V usage is TRBV29-1 and J usage is TRBJ1-5; weak D call: TRBD1 (6 bases). This CDR3 has 13 amino acids. Trimming removed 6 bases from V and 6 bases from J, with 15 bases in between. Germline loops: CDR1 SQVTM, CDR2 ANQGSEA. CDR3 amino acids: CSVQLQGSQPQHF. The CDR3 nucleotides read TGCAGCGTCCAATTACAGGGATCTCAGCCCCAGCATTTT.